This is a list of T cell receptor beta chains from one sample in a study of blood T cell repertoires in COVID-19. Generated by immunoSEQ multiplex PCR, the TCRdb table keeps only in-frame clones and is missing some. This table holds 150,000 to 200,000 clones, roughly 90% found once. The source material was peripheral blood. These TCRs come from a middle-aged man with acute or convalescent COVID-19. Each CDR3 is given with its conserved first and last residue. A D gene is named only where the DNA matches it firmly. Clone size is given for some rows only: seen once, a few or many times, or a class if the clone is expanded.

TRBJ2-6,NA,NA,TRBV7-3,TGTGCCAGCAGCCCGGGGGCCAACGTCCTGACTTTC,CASSPGANVLTF
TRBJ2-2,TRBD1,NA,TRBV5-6,TGTGCCAGCAGCTTGTCCCCGACAGGGACGGTCGGGGAGCTGTTTTTT,CASSLSPTGTVGELFF
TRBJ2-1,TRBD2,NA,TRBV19,TGTGCCAGTAAGACTAGCGGGGGACCTTACAATGAGCAGTTCTTC,CASKTSGGPYNEQFF
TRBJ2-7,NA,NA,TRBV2,TGTGCCAGCAAATTGGCAGGGATCTCCTACGAGCAGTACTTC,CASKLAGISYEQYF
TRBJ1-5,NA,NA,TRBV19,TGTGCCAGTAGCTTTGTCGGGAATCAGCCCCAGCATTTT,CASSFVGNQPQHF
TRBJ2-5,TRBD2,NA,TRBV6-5,TGTGCCAGCAGTTACTCGGGGACTAGCGAAGAGACCCAGTACTTC,CASSYSGTSEETQYF
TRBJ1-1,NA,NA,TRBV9,TGTGCCAGCAGCGTAGTGCCGGACTACACTGAAGCTTTCTTT,CASSVVPDYTEAFF
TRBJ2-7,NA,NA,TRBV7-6,TGTGCCAGCAGCTTAAAGGGGGACTCCTACGAGCAGTACTTC,CASSLKGDSYEQYF
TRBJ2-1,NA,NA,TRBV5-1,TGCGCCAGCAGCTTCCTACAGGGCCGATACAATGAGCAGTTCTTC,CASSFLQGRYNEQFF
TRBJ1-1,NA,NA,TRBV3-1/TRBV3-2,TGTGCCAGCAGCCAAACCAAATTTCGGGGGACTGAAGCTTTCTTT,CASSQTKFRGTEAFF
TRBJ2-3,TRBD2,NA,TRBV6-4,TGTGCCAGCAGTGACTCTGGGGGGGCAGATACGCAGTATTTT,CASSDSGGADTQYF
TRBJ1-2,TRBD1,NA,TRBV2,TGTGCCAGCAGGAGGGGGCTTAACTATGGCTACACCTTC,CASRRGLNYGYTF
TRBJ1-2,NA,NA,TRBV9,TGTGCCAGCAGCGTAGTTTCGGGAGATGGCTACACCTTC,CASSVVSGDGYTF
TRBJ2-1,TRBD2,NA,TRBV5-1,TGCGCCAGCAGCTTGGCCCCGGGACTAGCCAATGAGCAGTTCTTC,CASSLAPGLANEQFF
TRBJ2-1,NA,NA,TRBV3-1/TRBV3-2,TGTGCCAGCCGCAGGCCCCAACAAGGTCGGTTCTTC,CASRRPQQGRFF
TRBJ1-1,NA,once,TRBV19,TGTGCCAGTAGTATGCTCCGGGGGATTGGTATGAACACTGAAGCTTTCTTT,CASSMLRGIGMNTEAFF
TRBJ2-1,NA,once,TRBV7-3,TGTGCCAGCAGCTTAACAGGAGGGGGCCAAAGTTACAATGAGCAGTTCTTC,CASSLTGGGQSYNEQFF
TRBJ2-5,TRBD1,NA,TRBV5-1,TGCGCCAGCAGCTTTAGTAACAGGGGTACGACCCAGTACTTC,CASSFSNRGTTQYF
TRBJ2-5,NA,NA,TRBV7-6,TGTGCCAGCAGCTTATCGGAGACCCAGTACTTC,CASSLSETQYF
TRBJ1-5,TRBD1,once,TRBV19,TGTGCCAGTAGCGACGGACAGGCCGTGTTCATAAGTCAGCCCCAGCATTTT,CASSDGQAVFISQPQHF
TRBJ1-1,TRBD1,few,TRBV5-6,TGTGCCAGCAGCTTCCCCGACAGGGAAACTGAAGCTTTCTTT,CASSFPDRETEAFF
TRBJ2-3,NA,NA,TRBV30,TGTGCCTGCCCAGGATCGCAGGCGGGGGCGGGTACAGATACGCAGTATTTT,CACPGSQAGAGTDTQYF
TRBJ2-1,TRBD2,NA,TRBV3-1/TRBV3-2,TGTGCCAGCAGCCTAATGGGGGGGTCCTACAATGAGCAGTTCTTC,CASSLMGGSYNEQFF
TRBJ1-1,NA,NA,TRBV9,TGTGCCAGCAGCGAGAGGGCGGTGAACACTGAAGCTTTCTTT,CASSERAVNTEAFF
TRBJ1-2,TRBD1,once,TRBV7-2,TGTGCCAGCAGTCCCCGGACAGGAAACTATGGCTACACCTTC,CASSPRTGNYGYTF
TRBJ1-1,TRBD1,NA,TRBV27,TGTGCCAGCAGTGGGACAGGGGGTGGAACTGAAGCTTTCTTT,CASSGTGGGTEAFF
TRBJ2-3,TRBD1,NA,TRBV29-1,TGCAGCGTTGCCAGGGGGCTTTGGACAGATACGCAGTATTTT,CSVARGLWTDTQYF
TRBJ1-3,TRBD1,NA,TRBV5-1,TGCGCCAGCAGCTTTTCTGACAGGGGCTCGGGAAACACCATATATTTT,CASSFSDRGSGNTIYF
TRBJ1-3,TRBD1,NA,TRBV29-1,TGCAGCGCTAAGACAGGGAGCTCTGGAAACACCATATATTTT,CSAKTGSSGNTIYF
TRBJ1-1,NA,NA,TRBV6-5,TGTGCCAGCAGTTACTCCCAGGGAAAGTTGACTGAAGCTTTCTTT,CASSYSQGKLTEAFF
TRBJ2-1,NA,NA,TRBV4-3,TGCGCCAGCAGCCCTTACCGAACTCTCGCCCTAGGCGATGAGCAGTTCTTC,CASSPYRTLALGDEQFF
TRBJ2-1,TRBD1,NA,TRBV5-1,TGCGCCAGCAGCCGACAGGGGGCATCGATCGATGAGCAGTTCTTC,CASSRQGASIDEQFF
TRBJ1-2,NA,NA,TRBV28,TGTGCCAGCAGTCCGCCCTCAATCCTACAGTACATGCACACCTTC,CASSPPSILQYMHTF
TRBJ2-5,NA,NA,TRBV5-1,TGCGCCAGCAGCTTCCAGGGCGCGGGGGAGACCCAGTACTTC,CASSFQGAGETQYF
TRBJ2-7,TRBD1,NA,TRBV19,TGTGCCAGTACCACGACAGGGAGTCCCTACGAGCAGTACTTC,CASTTTGSPYEQYF
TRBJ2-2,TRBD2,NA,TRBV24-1,TGTGCCACCAGTGATCCACGCGCGGGGGGCACCGGGGAGCTGTTTTTT,CATSDPRAGGTGELFF
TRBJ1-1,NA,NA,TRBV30,TGTGCCTGGAGTTCACTGGACTGGGTAGGTTTCTTT,CAWSSLDWVGFF
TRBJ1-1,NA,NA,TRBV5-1,TGCGCCAGCAGCTTGGAATCAGGGGTGAACACTGAAGCTTTCTTT,CASSLESGVNTEAFF
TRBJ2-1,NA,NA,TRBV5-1,TGCGCCAGCAGCGGGGGGTCTTCCTACAATGAGCAGTTCTTC,CASSGGSSYNEQFF
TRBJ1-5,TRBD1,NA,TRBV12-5,TGTGCTAGTGGTTTGGTAGGGGGCGCCGGTAGCAATCAGCCCCAGCATTTT,CASGLVGGAGSNQPQHF
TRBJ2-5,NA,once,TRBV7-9,TGTGCCAGCAGCTCCGCGACATACCAAGAGACCCAGTACTTC,CASSSATYQETQYF
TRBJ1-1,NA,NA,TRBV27,TGTGCCAGCAGTAGAGGGACTGAAGCTTTCTTT,CASSRGTEAFF
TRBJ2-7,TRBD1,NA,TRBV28,TGTGCCCTCGGGCAGGGGGACGAGCAGTACTTC,CALGQGDEQYF
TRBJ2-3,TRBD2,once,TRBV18,TGTGCCAGCTCCCAATCCGGACTAGCGGGGGCCACAGATACGCAGTATTTT,CASSQSGLAGATDTQYF
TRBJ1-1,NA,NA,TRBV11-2,TGTGCCAGCAGCTTATGGGTCGGGACTGAAGCTTTCTTT,CASSLWVGTEAFF
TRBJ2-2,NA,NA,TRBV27,TGTGCCAGCAGTTTATCCGGATTTGGGGCCGTCGGCACCGGGGAGCTGTTTTTT,CASSLSGFGAVGTGELFF